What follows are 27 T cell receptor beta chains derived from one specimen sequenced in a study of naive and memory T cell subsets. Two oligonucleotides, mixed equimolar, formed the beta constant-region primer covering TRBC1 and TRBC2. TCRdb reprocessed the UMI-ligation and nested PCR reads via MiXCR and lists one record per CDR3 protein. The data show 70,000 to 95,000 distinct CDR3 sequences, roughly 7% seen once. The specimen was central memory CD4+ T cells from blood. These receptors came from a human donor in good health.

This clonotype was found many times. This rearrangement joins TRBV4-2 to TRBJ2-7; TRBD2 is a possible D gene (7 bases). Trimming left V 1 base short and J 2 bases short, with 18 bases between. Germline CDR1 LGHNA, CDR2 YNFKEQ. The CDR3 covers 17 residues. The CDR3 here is CASSQAGREGGAYEQYF. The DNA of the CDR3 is TGTGCCAGCAGCCAAGCCGGTCGCGAAGGGGGGGCCTACGAGCAGTACTTC.

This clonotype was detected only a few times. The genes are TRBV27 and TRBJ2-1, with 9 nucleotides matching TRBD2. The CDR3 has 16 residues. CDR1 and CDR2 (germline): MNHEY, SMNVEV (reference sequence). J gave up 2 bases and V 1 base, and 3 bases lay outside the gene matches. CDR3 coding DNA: TGTGCCAGCAGTTTATTTACTAGCGGGCCCTACAATGAGCAGTTCTTC. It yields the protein CASSLFTSGPYNEQFF.

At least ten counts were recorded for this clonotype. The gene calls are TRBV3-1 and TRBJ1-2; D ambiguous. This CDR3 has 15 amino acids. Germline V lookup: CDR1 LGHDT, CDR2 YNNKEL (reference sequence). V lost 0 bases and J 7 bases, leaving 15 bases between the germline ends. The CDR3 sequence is CASSQEKIRSGGYTF. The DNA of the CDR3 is TGTGCCAGCAGCCAAGAAAAAATTAGGTCGGGTGGCTACACCTTC.

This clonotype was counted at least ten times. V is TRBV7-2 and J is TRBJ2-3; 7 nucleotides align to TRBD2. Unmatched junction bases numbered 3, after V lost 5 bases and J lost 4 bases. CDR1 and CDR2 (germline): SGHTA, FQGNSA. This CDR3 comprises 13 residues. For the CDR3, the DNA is TGTGCCAGCAGCCCTGGACTAGCAGATACGCAGTATTTT. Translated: CASSPGLADTQYF.

DNA of the CDR3: TGTGCCAGCAGTTTGGGCGGGGGAACTTACAATGAGCAGTTCTTC. It translates to CASSLGGGTYNEQFF. The chain carries TRBV12-3 or TRBV12-4 and TRBJ2-1, with TRBD2 identical over 7 bases. With 3 bases clipped from V and 4 bases from J, the junction kept 6 bases outside the gene matches. This CDR3 has 15 amino acids.

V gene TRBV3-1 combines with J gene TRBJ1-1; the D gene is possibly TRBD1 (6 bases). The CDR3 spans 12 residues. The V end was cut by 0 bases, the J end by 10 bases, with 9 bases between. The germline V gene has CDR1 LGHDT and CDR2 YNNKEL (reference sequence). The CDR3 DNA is TGTGCCAGCAGCCAAGAAACACAGGGAGCTTTCTTT. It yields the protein CASSQETQGAFF.

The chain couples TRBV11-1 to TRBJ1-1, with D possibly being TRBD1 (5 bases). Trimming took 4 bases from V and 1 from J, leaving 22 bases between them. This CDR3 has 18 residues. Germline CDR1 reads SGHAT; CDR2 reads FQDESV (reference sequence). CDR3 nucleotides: TGTGCCAGCAGCTCTTTCAGGGTCGTGGGATTTGGGAACACTGAAGCTTTCTTT. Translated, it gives CASSSFRVVGFGNTEAFF.

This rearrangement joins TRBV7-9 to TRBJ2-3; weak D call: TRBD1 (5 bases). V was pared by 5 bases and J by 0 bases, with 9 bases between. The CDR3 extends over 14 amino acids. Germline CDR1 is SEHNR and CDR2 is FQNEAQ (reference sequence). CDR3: CASSLQGSTDTQYF. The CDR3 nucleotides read TGTGCCAGCAGCCTCCAGGGTAGCACAGATACGCAGTATTTT.

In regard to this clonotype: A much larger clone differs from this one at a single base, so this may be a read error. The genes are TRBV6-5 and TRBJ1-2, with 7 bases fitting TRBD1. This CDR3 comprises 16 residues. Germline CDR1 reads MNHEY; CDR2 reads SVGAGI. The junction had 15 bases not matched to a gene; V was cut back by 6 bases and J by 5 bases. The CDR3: CASSRKLGQAPYGYTF. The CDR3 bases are TGTGCCAGCAGCCGCAAACTAGGACAGGCGCCATATGGCTACACCTTC.

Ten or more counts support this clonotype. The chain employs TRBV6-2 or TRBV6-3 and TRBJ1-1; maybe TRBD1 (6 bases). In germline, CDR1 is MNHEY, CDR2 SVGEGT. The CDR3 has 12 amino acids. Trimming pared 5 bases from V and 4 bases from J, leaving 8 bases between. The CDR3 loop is CASSRQATEAFF. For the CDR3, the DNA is TGTGCCAGCAGTCGACAGGCCACTGAAGCTTTCTTT.

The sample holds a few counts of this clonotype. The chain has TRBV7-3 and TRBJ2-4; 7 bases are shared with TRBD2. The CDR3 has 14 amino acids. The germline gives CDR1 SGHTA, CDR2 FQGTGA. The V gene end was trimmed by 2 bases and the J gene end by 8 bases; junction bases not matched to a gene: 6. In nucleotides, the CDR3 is TGTGCCAGCAGCTTATCCGGGGGGAGAGACATTCAGTACTTC. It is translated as CASSLSGGRDIQYF.

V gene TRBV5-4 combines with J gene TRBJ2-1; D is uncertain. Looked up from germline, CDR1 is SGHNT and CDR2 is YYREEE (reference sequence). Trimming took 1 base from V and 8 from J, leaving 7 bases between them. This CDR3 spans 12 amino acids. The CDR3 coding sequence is TGTGCCAGCAGCTTGACGTGGGATGAGCAGTTCTTC. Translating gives CASSLTWDEQFF.

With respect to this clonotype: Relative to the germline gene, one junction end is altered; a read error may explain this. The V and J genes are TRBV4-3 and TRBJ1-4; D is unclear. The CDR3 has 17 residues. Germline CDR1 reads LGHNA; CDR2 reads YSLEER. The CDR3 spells CANSQDATSRTNEKLFF. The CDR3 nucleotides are TGCGCCAACAGCCAAGATGCGACATCTCGGACTAATGAAAAACTGTTTTTT.

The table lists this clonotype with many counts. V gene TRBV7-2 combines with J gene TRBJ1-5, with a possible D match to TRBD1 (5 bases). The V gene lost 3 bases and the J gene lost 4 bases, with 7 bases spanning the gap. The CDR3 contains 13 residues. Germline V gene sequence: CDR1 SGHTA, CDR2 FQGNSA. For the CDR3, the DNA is TGTGCCAGCAGCTTCCCAGGGAATCAGCCCCAGCATTTT. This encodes CASSFPGNQPQHF. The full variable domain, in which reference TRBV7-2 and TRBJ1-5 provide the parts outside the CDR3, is GAGVSQSPSNKVTEKGKDVELRCDPISGHTALYWYRQSLGQGLEFLIYFQGNSAPDKSGLPSDRFSAERTGGSVSTLTIQRTQQEDSAVYLCASSFPGNQPQHFGDGTRLSIL.

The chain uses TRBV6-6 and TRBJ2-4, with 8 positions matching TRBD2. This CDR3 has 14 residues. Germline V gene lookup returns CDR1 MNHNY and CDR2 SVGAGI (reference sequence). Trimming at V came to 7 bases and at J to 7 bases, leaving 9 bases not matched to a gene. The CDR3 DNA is TGTGCCAGCACCCCGGGGGGGTCCGGGAACATTCAGTACTTC. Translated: CASTPGGSGNIQYF.

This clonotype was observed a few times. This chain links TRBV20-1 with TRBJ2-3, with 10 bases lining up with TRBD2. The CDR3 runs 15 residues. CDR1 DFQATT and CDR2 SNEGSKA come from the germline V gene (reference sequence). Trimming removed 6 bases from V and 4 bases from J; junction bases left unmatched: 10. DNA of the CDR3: TGCAGTGCCCAAGAACTAGCGGGGTTGGCAGATACGCAGTATTTT. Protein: CSAQELAGLADTQYF.

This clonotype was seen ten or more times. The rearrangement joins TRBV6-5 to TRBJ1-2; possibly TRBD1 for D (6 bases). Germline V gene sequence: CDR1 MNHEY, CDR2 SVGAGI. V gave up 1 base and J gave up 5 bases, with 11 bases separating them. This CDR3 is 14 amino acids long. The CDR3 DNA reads TGTGCCAGCAGTTACTTCCGGACAGTATATGGCTACACCTTC. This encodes CASSYFRTVYGYTF.

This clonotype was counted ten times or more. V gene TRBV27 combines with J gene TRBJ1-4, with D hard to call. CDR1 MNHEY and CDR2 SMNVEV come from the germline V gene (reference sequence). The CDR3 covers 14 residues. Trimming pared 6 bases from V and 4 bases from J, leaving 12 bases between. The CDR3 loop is CASSQEVNNEKLFF. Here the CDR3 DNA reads TGTGCCAGCAGCCAAGAAGTTAATAATGAAAAACTGTTTTTT.

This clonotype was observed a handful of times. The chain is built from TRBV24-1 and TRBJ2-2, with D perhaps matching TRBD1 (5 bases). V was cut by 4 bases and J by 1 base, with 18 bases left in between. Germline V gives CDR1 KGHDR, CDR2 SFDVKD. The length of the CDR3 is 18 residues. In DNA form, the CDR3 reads TGTGCCACCAGTGACCCGCTGGGGCCGTCGATGAACACCGGGGAGCTGTTTTTT. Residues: CATSDPLGPSMNTGELFF.

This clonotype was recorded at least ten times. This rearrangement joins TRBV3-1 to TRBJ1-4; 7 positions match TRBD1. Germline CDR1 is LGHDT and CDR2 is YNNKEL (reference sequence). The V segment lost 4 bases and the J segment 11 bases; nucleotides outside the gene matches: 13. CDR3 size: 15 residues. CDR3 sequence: CASSPSDREGAKLFF. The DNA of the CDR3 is TGTGCCAGCAGCCCATCCGACAGGGAAGGGGCTAAACTGTTTTTT.

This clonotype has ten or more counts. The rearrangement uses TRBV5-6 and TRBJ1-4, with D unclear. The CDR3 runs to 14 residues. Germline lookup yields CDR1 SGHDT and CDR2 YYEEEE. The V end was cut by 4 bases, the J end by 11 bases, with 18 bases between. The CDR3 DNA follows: TGTGCCAGCAGCAAAGTTGCGTCGATCCAGAAACTGTTTTTT. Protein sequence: CASSKVASIQKLFF.

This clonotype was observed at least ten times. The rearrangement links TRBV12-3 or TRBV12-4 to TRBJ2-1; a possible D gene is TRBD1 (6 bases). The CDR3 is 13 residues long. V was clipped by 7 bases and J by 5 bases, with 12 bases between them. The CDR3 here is CASTFGQNNEQFF. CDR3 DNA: TGTGCCAGCACCTTTGGACAGAACAATGAGCAGTTCTTC.

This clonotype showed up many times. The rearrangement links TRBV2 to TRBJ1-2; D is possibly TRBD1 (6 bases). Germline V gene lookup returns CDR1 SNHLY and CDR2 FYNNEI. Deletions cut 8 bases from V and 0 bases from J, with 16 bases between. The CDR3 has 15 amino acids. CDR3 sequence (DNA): TGTGCCAGCTTAGCCAGGACAGCAACTAACTATGGCTACACCTTC. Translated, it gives CASLARTATNYGYTF.

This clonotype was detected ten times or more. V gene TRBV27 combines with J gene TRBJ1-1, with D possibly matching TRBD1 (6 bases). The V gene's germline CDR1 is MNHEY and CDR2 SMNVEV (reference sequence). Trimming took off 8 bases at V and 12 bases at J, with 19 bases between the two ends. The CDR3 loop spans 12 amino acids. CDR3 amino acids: CASQTGATGTFF. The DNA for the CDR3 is TGTGCCAGCCAAACTGGGGCCACAGGGACTTTCTTT.

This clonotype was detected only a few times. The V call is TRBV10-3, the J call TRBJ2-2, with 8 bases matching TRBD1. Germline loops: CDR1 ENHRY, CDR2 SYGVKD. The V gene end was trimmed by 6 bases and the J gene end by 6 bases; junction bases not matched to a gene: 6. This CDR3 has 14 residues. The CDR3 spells CAIRKTGEAGELFF. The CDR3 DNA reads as TGTGCCATCAGGAAGACAGGGGAGGCCGGGGAGCTGTTTTTT.

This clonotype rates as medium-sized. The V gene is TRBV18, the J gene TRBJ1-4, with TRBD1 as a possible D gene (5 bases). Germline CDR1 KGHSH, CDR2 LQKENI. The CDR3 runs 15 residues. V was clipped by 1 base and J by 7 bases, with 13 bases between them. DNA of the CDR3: TGTGCCAGCTCACCACTTACTGACAGCCGTGAAAAACTGTTTTTT. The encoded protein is CASSPLTDSREKLFF.

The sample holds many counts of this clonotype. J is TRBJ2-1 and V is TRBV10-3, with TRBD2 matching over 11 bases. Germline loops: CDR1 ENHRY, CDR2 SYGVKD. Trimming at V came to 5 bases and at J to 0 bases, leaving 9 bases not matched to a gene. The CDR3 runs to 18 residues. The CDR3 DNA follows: TGTGCCATCAGTAATCCTAGCGGGGGGCTGAGCTCCTACAATGAGCAGTTCTTC. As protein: CAISNPSGGLSSYNEQFF.